Presented here are 21 T cell receptor beta chains from one specimen sequenced in a study of blood T cells in healthy people across ages (dated by TCRdb to between 2014 and 2016). The library came from 5' RACE. These reads were obtained on an Illumina HiSeq 2500. A second PCR of about 7 to 12 cycles was run with a J-beta primer mix and a sample-barcoded 5' primer. TCRdb reworked the public reads: Q25 trimming with fastp, MiXCR clone assembly, productive beta chains retained. Identical CDR3 protein sequences are pooled into one entry, listed with their most common genes and DNA. The sample records 1 million to 1.2 million distinct CDR3 sequences, roughly two fifths of which are singletons. The ten largest clones represent around 13% of the sample. Material: blood. Every receptor here comes from a man aged 18-30 years in good health.

The chain recombines TRBV4-2 with TRBJ2-1; no clear D gene. Germline loops: CDR1 LGHNA, CDR2 YNFKEQ. The CDR3 sequence is 19 residues long. Trimming stripped 0 bases from V and 4 bases from J, with 22 bases between. The CDR3 DNA follows: TGTGCCAGCAGCCAAGATTGGCCTACCCCTCGGATTGATTACAATGAGCAGTTCTTC. This codes for CASSQDWPTPRIDYNEQFF.

The chain is built from TRBV7-2 and TRBJ2-5; D not resolved. The DNA end favors TRBJ2-7, so the J call may be wrong. Germline CDR1 and CDR2: SGHTA and FQGNSA. This CDR3 is 11 amino acids long. CDR3 amino acids: CASSLVSEQYF. CDR3 DNA: TGTGCCAGCAGCTTAGTGAGCGAGCAGTACTTC.

This chain connects TRBV28 to TRBJ1-5; D unresolved. Germline V lookup: CDR1 MDHEN, CDR2 SYDVKM. This CDR3 is built from 15 residues. The ends were cut back, 3 bases at V and 3 bases at J, with 12 bases in the middle. The CDR3 region has the DNA TGTGCCAGCAGTTTTACGGGTTATAACAATCAGCCCCAGCATTTT. Encoded protein: CASSFTGYNNQPQHF. The full variable domain, rest sourced from reference TRBV28 and TRBJ1-5, is DVKVTQSSRYLVKRTGEKVFLECVQDMDHENMFWYRQDPGLGLRLIYFSYDVKMKEKGDIPEGYSVSREKKERFSLILESASTNQTSMYLCASSFTGYNNQPQHFGDGTRLSIL.

This clonotype was counted only a few times. This sequence joins TRBV11-2 and TRBJ2-1; 11 bases line up with TRBD1. Germline CDR1 SGHAT, CDR2 FQNNGV. V shed 5 bases, J shed 10 bases, and the junction held 7 bases outside the gene matches. The CDR3 loop spans 14 amino acids. CDR3 sequence (DNA): TGTGCCAGCAGCCATGGACAGGGGGCTTGGGAGCAGTTCTTC. Amino acid sequence: CASSHGQGAWEQFF.

This CDR3 is CSARRDSGEQFF. For the CDR3, the DNA is TGCAGTGCTAGACGGGACTCCGGAGAGCAGTTCTTC. The chain joins TRBV20-1 to TRBJ2-1; D may be TRBD2 (6 bases). Germline V gives CDR1 DFQATT, CDR2 SNEGSKA (reference sequence). The CDR3 loop spans 12 amino acids. Between the trimmed V and J ends, which lost 2 bases and 10 bases, there was a span of 12 bases.

This clonotype has more than one count but fewer than ten. CDR3 in amino acids: CASSSRPDPTGINYGYTF. The CDR3 DNA is TGCGCCAGCAGCTCGCGCCCTGACCCGACAGGAATTAACTATGGCTACACCTTC. The chain employs TRBV4-1 and TRBJ1-2; weak D call: TRBD1 (6 bases). V dropped 5 bases and J dropped 1 base, with 23 bases sitting between them. The length of the CDR3 is 18 residues. CDR1 is MGHRA, CDR2 YSYEKL, per germline.

A word on this clonotype: Being one base from a much bigger clone, this may be a read error. CDR3 sequence: CASSLDGSGGNKQYF. In DNA, the CDR3 is TGCGCCAGCAGCTTAGACGGATCTGGAGGGAATAAGCAGTACTTC. The chain couples TRBV5-1 to TRBJ2-7, with D tentatively TRBD2 (6 bases). Germline CDR1 SGHRS, CDR2 YFSETQ. CDR3 length: 15 residues. Trimming cost V 2 bases and J 8 bases, with 20 bases left between them.

This chain uses TRBV4-3 with TRBJ2-5; D unresolved. The CDR3 has 15 residues. The V and J ends lost 0 bases and 11 bases respectively, with 19 bases between them. The germline gives CDR1 LGHNA, CDR2 YSLEER. Here the CDR3 reads CASSQDRDTYNEQYF. The CDR3 DNA sequence: TGCGCCAGCAGCCAAGATCGAGACACGTACAATGAGCAGTACTTC.

This chain connects TRBV20-1 to TRBJ2-7; 9 bases align to TRBD1. Germline V lookup: CDR1 DFQATT, CDR2 SNEGSKA (reference sequence). With V trimmed by 1 base and J by 7 bases, 14 bases remained unmatched. The CDR3 extends over 16 amino acids. The CDR3 loop reads CSARGTGVRSYNEQYF. CDR3 DNA: TGCAGTGCTAGAGGGACAGGGGTCCGATCCTACAATGAGCAGTACTTC.

The rearrangement joins TRBV2 to TRBJ2-1; TRBD1 is a possible D gene (6 bases). V was trimmed by 6 bases and J by 2 bases, leaving 14 bases between them. The CDR3 is 15 amino acids. Germline-derived CDR1 and CDR2 are SNHLY and FYNNEI. In DNA, the CDR3 is TGTGCCAGCAGGGCCGGGCGACAGGCCTACAATGAGCAGTTCTTC. It translates to CASRAGRQAYNEQFF.

The chain is built from TRBV25-1 and TRBJ2-7, with TRBD1 matching 7 bases. Germline CDR1 is MGHDK and CDR2 is SYGVNS. The CDR3 extends over 15 amino acids. Trimming cost V 5 bases and J 5 bases; bases outside gene matches: 12. The CDR3 region is CASSSDRVSSDEQYF. CDR3 in DNA: TGTGCCAGCAGTTCTGACAGGGTTTCGTCCGACGAGCAGTACTTC.

The rearrangement joins TRBV12-3 or TRBV12-4 to TRBJ2-2, with 8 bases matching TRBD1. The V segment lost 4 bases and the J segment 0 bases; nucleotides outside the gene matches: 4. The CDR3 loop spans 16 amino acids. The CDR3 nucleotides are TGTGCCAGCAGTTCTCGACAGGGGTCGAACACCGGGGAGCTGTTTTTT. It yields the protein CASSSRQGSNTGELFF.

In this sample, this clonotype turned up a few times. This chain uses TRBV25-1 with TRBJ1-1; D uncertain. The CDR3 has 13 residues. Trimming pared 4 bases from V and 4 bases from J, leaving 10 bases between. Germline values: CDR1 MGHDK, CDR2 SYGVNS. This CDR3 reads CASSVSGFTEAFF. The CDR3 DNA is TGTGCCAGCAGTGTTTCGGGGTTCACTGAAGCTTTCTTT.

Only a few counts were recorded for this clonotype. This rearrangement joins TRBV3-1 to TRBJ1-4, with TRBD1 matching over 9 bases. Trimming cost V 2 bases and J 10 bases; bases outside gene matches: 8. The CDR3 covers 15 residues. Looked up from germline, CDR1 is LGHDT and CDR2 is YNNKEL (reference sequence). The CDR3 sequence is CASSQPDRGHGKLFF. CDR3 coding DNA: TGTGCCAGCAGCCAACCGGACAGGGGTCATGGAAAACTGTTTTTT.

This rearrangement joins TRBV12-5 to TRBJ2-1; TRBD1 matches 10 bases. J was trimmed by 4 bases and V by 0 bases; bases with no gene match: 3. Germline V gene lookup returns CDR1 LGHNT and CDR2 FRNRAP. This CDR3 is 16 amino acids long. The CDR3 here is CASGLVLGQGYNEQFF. DNA for the CDR3: TGTGCTAGTGGTTTGGTCCTGGGACAGGGGTACAATGAGCAGTTCTTC.

On this clonotype: Given a much more abundant clone one base away, this may be a read error. This rearrangement joins TRBV4-3 to TRBJ2-1; D uncertain. This CDR3 is built from 14 residues. Germline V CDR1 and CDR2: LGHNA, YSLEER. Written as DNA, the CDR3 is TGCGCCAGCAGCGAAGATGCAGGTCACAATGAGCAGTTCTTC. Translating it yields CASSEDAGHNEQFF.

The chain links TRBV28 to TRBJ2-1; the match to TRBD2 covers 13 bases. The DNA end lines up better with TRBJ2-7; the J call may be wrong. CDR1 is MDHEN and CDR2 is SYDVKM in the germline V gene. The CDR3 runs 21 residues. The CDR3 loop reads CASSSTPATSGGSKSYNEQYF. CDR3 in DNA: TGTGCCAGCAGTTCCACCCCAGCGACTAGCGGGGGGTCAAAGTCCTACAATGAGCAGTACTTC.

The count of this clonotype is one. Its ends do not fully match the called genes, so a read error is possible. The genes are TRBV18 and TRBJ1-2, with a possible D match to TRBD1 (5 bases). The CDR3 sequence is 13 residues long. Germline loops: CDR1 KGHSH, CDR2 LQKENI. The CDR3 DNA sequence: TGTGCCAACTCACTCAATTTTCAGGGCGGCTACACCTTC. Translated, it gives CANSLNFQGGYTF.

The V call is TRBV27, the J call TRBJ2-2; 7 bases are a match to TRBD1. Trimming cost V 4 bases and J 4 bases; bases outside gene matches: 3. The CDR3 extends over 14 amino acids. Germline loops: CDR1 MNHEY, CDR2 SMNVEV (reference sequence). The CDR3 loop is CASSSGQLTGELFF. The CDR3 coding sequence is TGTGCCAGCAGTTCGGGACAGCTCACCGGGGAGCTGTTTTTT.

The rearrangement joins TRBV4-2 to TRBJ2-5; TRBD2 aligns across 13 bases. The CDR3 is 16 amino acids. V gave up 3 bases and J gave up 4 bases; unmatched junction bases: 5. The germline CDR1 and CDR2 sequences are LGHNA and YNFKEQ. The chain's CDR3 is CASSHRTSGGLETQYF. The CDR3 coding sequence is TGTGCCAGCAGCCATCGGACTAGCGGGGGCCTAGAGACCCAGTACTTC.

V and J are TRBV20-1 and TRBJ2-2; TRBD1 matches 7 bases. Germline V gene lookup returns CDR1 DFQATT and CDR2 SNEGSKA (reference sequence). V dropped 5 bases and J dropped 0; count of bases not matched to a gene: 9. This CDR3 region has 16 residues. The CDR3 is CSAGDRNHTNTGELFF. CDR3 DNA sequence: TGCAGTGCTGGGGACAGAAACCATACGAACACCGGGGAGCTGTTTTTT.